This TCR beta chain is from a study of T cell repertoires in cytomegalovirus infection. TCRdb re-derived calls from the reads in MiXCR, one entry per CDR3 protein. The table records some 350,000 distinct CDR3 sequences, 34% of them present only once. This clonotype was counted only a few times. Its matching antigen is unknown. Study findings and constraints: Ex vivo responses were dominated by HLA-C-restricted CMV-specific TCR beta clonotypes.

In germline, CDR1 is MGHRA, CDR2 YSYEKL. The CDR3 length is 15 residues. Trimming shortened V by 4 bases and J by 6 bases, and 18 bases separated the two germline ends. The specimen was cultured PBMCs, collected from culture after CMV antigen stimulation. This sequence joins TRBV4-1 and TRBJ1-2; a possible D gene is TRBD1 (5 bases). This receptor was taken from a human donor in good health (CMV status not recorded). Some clones in this sample may be carry-over from other donors' samples. In DNA, the CDR3 is TGCGCCAGCAGCCGCCACCGGGGGATAGCGGATGGCTACACCTTC. As protein: CASSRHRGIADGYTF.